These 30 T cell receptor beta chains were all obtained from the same sample, sequenced in a study of molecular identifiers for immune sequencing clone quantification. TCRdb re-called the PCR reads with MiXCR, one entry per CDR3 protein. The data contain 460,000 or so distinct CDR3 sequences, 25% of them seen just once; the ten biggest clones take up around 0.78%. The sample consisted of naive CD8+ T cells from blood, with Jurkat cell RNA spiked in. Noted subset: FACS-sorted CD8+CD4-CCR7+CD45RA+ naive T cells. The receptors here all came from a human donor in good health. Some libraries in this study had Jurkat cell RNA spiked in.

This clonotype was seen only once. The junction does not match germline at one end; this may be a read error. The genes are TRBV2 and TRBJ1-1, with D possibly TRBD1 on 5 matching bases. This CDR3 is built from 13 residues. Germline CDR1 is SNHLY and CDR2 is FYNNEI. In nucleotides, the CDR3 is TGTGCCAGCAGCCCGGGGCTGAACCCTGAAGCTTTCTTT. This sequence encodes CASSPGLNPEAFF.

This chain connects TRBV19 to TRBJ2-7; D ambiguous. Trimming left V 5 bases short and J 4 bases short, with 12 bases between. The CDR3 length is 13 residues. Per the germline V gene, CDR1 is LNHDA and CDR2 is SQIVND (reference sequence). The CDR3 region is CASSALGVYEQYF. In nucleotides, the CDR3 is TGTGCCAGTAGTGCGTTAGGCGTTTACGAGCAGTACTTC.

A few counts support this clonotype. The rearrangement links TRBV5-1 to TRBJ1-3; D is uncertain. The CDR3 runs to 16 residues. Trimming left V 0 bases short and J 0 bases short, with 10 bases between. The germline CDR1 and CDR2 sequences are SGHRS and YFSETQ. For the CDR3, the DNA is TGCGCCAGCAGCTTGGCCCCTTGGGGCTCTGGAAACACCATATATTTT. Translated: CASSLAPWGSGNTIYF.

This clonotype showed up just a few times. The CDR3 here is CASSNQPTGELFF. DNA of the CDR3: TGTGCCAGCAGTAACCAGCCGACCGGGGAGCTGTTTTTT. This chain connects TRBV14 to TRBJ2-2; D call uncertain. The CDR3 has 13 residues. V shed 6 bases and J shed 5 bases, with 10 bases lying between them. Per germline, CDR1 SGHDN and CDR2 FVKESK.

The gene calls are TRBV19 and TRBJ1-4; weak D call: TRBD1 (6 bases). The CDR3 is 12 residues long. Germline-derived CDR1 and CDR2 are LNHDA and SQIVND (reference sequence). V was shortened by 3 bases and J by 13 bases, with 12 bases between the two germline ends. The CDR3 nucleotides are TGTGCCAGTAGTATGGGGGCCCAGGGACTGTTTTTT. Translation gives CASSMGAQGLFF.

In this sample, this clonotype turned up many times. The chain has TRBV2 and TRBJ2-7; perhaps D is TRBD1 or TRBD2 (6 bases each). Trimming pared 7 bases from V and 3 bases from J, leaving 13 bases between. CDR3 length equals 13 residues. The germline gives CDR1 SNHLY, CDR2 FYNNEI. The CDR3 protein is CASKEGGYYEQYF. The CDR3 DNA reads as TGTGCCAGCAAAGAAGGGGGGTACTACGAGCAGTACTTC.

Concerning this clonotype: A much larger clone lies one base from this, so it may be a read error. The chain joins TRBV5-1 to TRBJ2-3; no clear D. Deletions cut 0 bases from V and 2 bases from J, with 13 bases between. The germline V gene has CDR1 SGHRS and CDR2 YFSETQ. The CDR3 totals 16 residues. The DNA for the CDR3 is TGCGCCAGCAGCTTGGTAGGCCCACCCAACACAGATACGCAGTATTTT. Translating it yields CASSLVGPPNTDTQYF.

This clonotype occurred a few times. V usage is TRBV20-1 and J usage is TRBJ1-5; a weak D match, TRBD1 (6 bases). CDR3 length: 16 amino acids. Germline V gene sequence: CDR1 DFQATT, CDR2 SNEGSKA (reference sequence). V was shortened by 0 bases and J by 0 bases, with 12 bases between the two germline ends. DNA for the CDR3: TGCAGTGCTAGAGACTGGACAGAGGGTAGCAATCAGCCCCAGCATTTT. Translation: CSARDWTEGSNQPQHF.

This clonotype was detected only a few times. The chain links TRBV12-3 or TRBV12-4 to TRBJ2-7; D call uncertain. The CDR3 consists of 14 residues. With 4 bases removed from V and 0 bases from J, the gap between germline ends came to 10 bases. The CDR3 coding sequence is TGTGCCAGCAGTTCGGGCCGAAACTCCTACGAGCAGTACTTC. Translated, it gives CASSSGRNSYEQYF.

This chain joins TRBV27 and TRBJ1-1, with D unresolved. Germline assignment: CDR1 MNHEY and CDR2 SMNVEV (reference sequence). The CDR3 totals 14 residues. Trimming cost V 3 bases and J 6 bases, with 14 bases left between them. For the CDR3, the DNA is TGTGCCAGCAGTTTCCGGGCCTCAGACGCTGAAGCTTTCTTT. This codes for CASSFRASDAEAFF.

As to this clonotype: The CDR3 carries no conserved terminal phenylalanine or tryptophan, so it likely arises from a read error. J is TRBJ2-3 and V is TRBV27; D is possibly TRBD1 (6 bases). Germline V CDR1 and CDR2: MNHEY, SMNVEV (reference sequence). Trimming removed 3 bases from V and 2 bases from J, with 15 bases in between. This CDR3 comprises 16 residues. For the CDR3, the DNA is TGTGCCAGCAGTTTCGGAACAGGGATGGACACAGATACGCAGTATTCT. It encodes CASSFGTGMDTDTQYS.

This clonotype was counted many times. The rearrangement uses TRBV4-3 and TRBJ2-3, with D unresolved. With 0 bases removed from V and 5 bases from J, the gap between germline ends came to 3 bases. CDR3 length: 12 residues. Germline V gives CDR1 LGHNA, CDR2 YSLEER. The CDR3 loop reads CASSQDEDTQYF. In DNA, the CDR3 is TGCGCCAGCAGCCAAGATGAAGATACGCAGTATTTT.

Notes on this clonotype: A single base separates this from a much larger clone, so it may be a read error. The chain uses TRBV5-1 and TRBJ1-2; D is uncertain. CDR1 is SGHRS and CDR2 is YFSETQ in the germline V gene. The CDR3 covers 13 residues. Trimming left V 2 bases short and J 10 bases short, with 15 bases between. CDR3 in DNA: TGCGCCAGCAGCTTCTATGCCGGAGATGTCTACACCTTC. It is translated as CASSFYAGDVYTF. Together with reference TRBV5-1 and TRBJ1-2, the CDR3 gives the full variable domain: KAGVTQTPRYLIKTRGQQVTLSCSPISGHRSVSWYQQTPGQGLQFLFEYFSETQRNKGNFPGRFSGRQFSNSRSEMNVSTLELGDSALYLCASSFYAGDVYTFGSGTRLTVV.

The CDR3 sequence: CSARFLEYQETQYF. CDR3 coding DNA: TGCAGTGCTAGATTTTTGGAGTACCAAGAGACCCAGTACTTC. V usage is TRBV20-1 and J usage is TRBJ2-5, with no clear D. The CDR3 is made up of 14 amino acids. Looked up from germline, CDR1 is DFQATT and CDR2 is SNEGSKA (reference sequence). The germline V and J ends were trimmed by 2 bases and 0 bases, with 10 bases remaining between them.

This clonotype appeared a few times. The chain joins TRBV18 to TRBJ1-1, with 9 bases aligning to TRBD1. Germline-derived CDR1 and CDR2 are KGHSH and LQKENI. The CDR3 has 16 residues. The V gene end was trimmed by 0 bases and the J gene end by 6 bases; junction bases not matched to a gene: 8. The chain's CDR3 is CASSPPRTGEGAEAFF. The CDR3 DNA reads as TGTGCCAGCTCACCACCGAGGACAGGGGAGGGGGCTGAAGCTTTCTTT.

This clonotype was counted ten times or more. The chain has TRBV7-9 and TRBJ2-3; 12 nucleotides line up with TRBD2. Germline trimming cut 5 bases from V and 6 bases from J; bases unmatched to any gene: 9. The CDR3 is 16 amino acids. CDR1 and CDR2 (germline): SEHNR, FQNEAQ (reference sequence). Here the CDR3 reads CASSPWTSGIGDTQYF. CDR3 nucleotides: TGTGCCAGCAGCCCTTGGACTAGCGGGATCGGCGATACGCAGTATTTT. Full variable domain (rest looked up from reference TRBV7-9 and TRBJ2-3): DTGVSQNPRHKITKRGQNVTFRCDPISEHNRLYWYRQTLGQGPEFLTYFQNEAQLEKSRLLSDRFSAERPKGSFSTLEIQRTEQGDSAMYLCASSPWTSGIGDTQYFGPGTRLTVL.

Comment on this clonotype: A much larger clone lies a single base off, so this may be a read error. The rearrangement links TRBV12-3 or TRBV12-4 to TRBJ2-1, with D possibly called TRBD1 or TRBD2 (5 bases each). CDR3 length equals 15 residues. This chain's CDR3 is CASSPGPTPGNEQLF. DNA of the CDR3: TGTGCCAGCAGTCCGGGACCGACACCCGGGAATGAGCAGCTCTTC.

This clonotype was seen more than once but under ten times. This chain links TRBV28 with TRBJ1-6; 9 nucleotides line up with TRBD1. Germline V gives CDR1 MDHEN, CDR2 SYDVKM. Trimming cost V 5 bases and J 7 bases; bases outside gene matches: 9. This CDR3 has 16 amino acids. This CDR3 reads CASSRDRDEPNSPLHF. The CDR3 DNA reads as TGTGCCAGCAGTCGGGACAGGGACGAACCGAATTCACCCCTCCACTTT. Based on the CDR3 plus reference TRBV28 and TRBJ1-6, the full variable domain is DVKVTQSSRYLVKRTGEKVFLECVQDMDHENMFWYRQDPGLGLRLIYFSYDVKMKEKGDIPEGYSVSREKKERFSLILESASTNQTSMYLCASSRDRDEPNSPLHFGNGTRLTVT.

Details on this clonotype: A junction boundary mismatches the germline segment, possibly from a read error. The chain links TRBV7-9 to TRBJ1-1, with D uncertain. The length of the CDR3 is 12 residues. The germline CDR1 and CDR2 sequences are SEHNR and FQNEAQ (reference sequence). The CDR3 loop reads CASSRMNTDAFF. In DNA, the CDR3 is TGTGCCAGCAGTCGGATGAACACTGATGCTTTCTTT.

The table lists this clonotype with a few counts. The chain joins TRBV28 to TRBJ2-7; a possible D gene is TRBD2 (5 bases). Trimming pared 4 bases from V and 3 bases from J, leaving 10 bases between. Germline CDR1 is MDHEN and CDR2 is SYDVKM. The CDR3 covers 13 residues. This CDR3 reads CASSSFAGYEQYF. The CDR3 coding sequence is TGTGCCAGCAGTTCTTTTGCGGGCTACGAGCAGTACTTC.

The table lists this clonotype with a few counts. This rearrangement joins TRBV5-1 to TRBJ2-7; D remains ambiguous. The germline V gene has CDR1 SGHRS and CDR2 YFSETQ. The V end lost 4 bases, the J end lost 2 bases, and 10 bases lay between the germline ends. This CDR3 is built from 13 residues. The CDR3 region is CASSTDVTYEQYF. The DNA for the CDR3 is TGCGCCAGCAGCACGGACGTAACCTACGAGCAGTACTTC.

The chain employs TRBV4-1 and TRBJ2-1, with D possibly TRBD1 on 5 matching bases. Trimming stripped 6 bases from V and 5 bases from J, with 8 bases between. This CDR3 is built from 12 residues. Looked up from germline, CDR1 is MGHRA and CDR2 is YSYEKL. The CDR3 DNA sequence: TGCGCCAGCAGGGGGCAGGACAATGAGCAGTTCTTC. This translates into CASRGQDNEQFF.

In this sample, this clonotype turned up a few times. A read error may explain this, as a much larger clone is one base away. V is TRBV30 and J is TRBJ2-5, with D perhaps matching TRBD1 (6 bases). Trimming pared 4 bases from V and 2 bases from J, leaving 11 bases between. The CDR3 contains 13 residues. Germline lookup yields CDR1 GTSNPN and CDR2 SVGIG (reference sequence). CDR3 residues: CAWTWGRQETQYF. CDR3 bases: TGTGCCTGGACCTGGGGGCGGCAAGAGACCCAGTACTTC.

Comments on this clonotype: One junction end disagrees with the germline gene, perhaps due to a read error. The chain couples TRBV4-3 to TRBJ2-6; D assignment may be TRBD1 or TRBD2 (5 bases each). This CDR3 is 22 amino acids long. Germline V CDR1 and CDR2: LGHNA, YSLEER. For the CDR3, the DNA is TGCGCCAGCAGCCTAATTAAAGGGCAGATGGGGGAATACATATCTGGGGCCAACGTCCCGACTTTC. It translates to CASSLIKGQMGEYISGANVPTF.

The chain's CDR3 is CSARDPPTYTEQYF. The CDR3 DNA follows: TGCAGTGCTAGAGATCCCCCCACCTACACCGAGCAGTACTTC. The J gene is TRBJ2-7, the V gene TRBV20-1; D is undetermined. The CDR3 consists of 14 residues. The germline CDR1 and CDR2 sequences are DFQATT and SNEGSKA (reference sequence). Trimming shortened V by 0 bases and J by 6 bases, and 15 bases separated the two germline ends.

This rearrangement joins TRBV6-5 to TRBJ1-1; D gene uncertain. Germline loops: CDR1 MNHEY, CDR2 SVGAGI. V was shortened by 5 bases and J by 1 base, with 8 bases between the two germline ends. The CDR3 extends over 13 amino acids. CDR3 loop: CASSDVSNTEAFF. The CDR3 nucleotides read TGTGCCAGCAGTGATGTTTCGAACACTGAAGCTTTCTTT.

This clonotype showed up many times. This chain joins TRBV6-5 and TRBJ2-2; D might be TRBD2 (5 bases). V was clipped by 5 bases and J by 3 bases, with 10 bases between them. CDR1 is MNHEY, CDR2 SVGAGI, per germline. This CDR3 contains 14 residues. CDR3 sequence reads: CASSHVRDTGELFF. CDR3 nucleotides: TGTGCCAGCAGTCACGTGAGGGACACCGGGGAGCTGTTTTTT.

About this clonotype: The CDR3 carries no conserved terminal phenylalanine or tryptophan, so it likely arises from a read error. The rearrangement links TRBV5-8 to TRBJ2-3; no clear D. This CDR3 has 11 amino acids. Germline CDR1 reads SGHTS; CDR2 reads YDEGEE. The CDR3 region has the DNA TGTGCCAGCAGCCTCCCAGACACGCAGTATCTT. Amino acid sequence: CASSLPDTQYL.

This clonotype appeared a few times. CDR3 in amino acids: CASSEGGGASYEQYF. The CDR3 DNA reads TGTGCCAGCAGTGAAGGAGGGGGCGCATCCTACGAGCAGTACTTC. The chain recombines TRBV2 with TRBJ2-7, with 7 bases matching TRBD1. V was clipped by 1 base and J by 1 base; unmatched bases: 4. Germline CDR1 is SNHLY and CDR2 is FYNNEI. There are 15 residues in the CDR3.

This clonotype was recorded a few times. The chain recombines TRBV3-1 with TRBJ2-7; unclear D gene. Trimming cost V 0 bases and J 2 bases, with 11 bases left between them. The CDR3 totals 15 residues. Germline CDR1 LGHDT, CDR2 YNNKEL (reference sequence). The CDR3 region has the DNA TGTGCCAGCAGCCAAGATGCGGTAAGGCCCTACGAGCAGTACTTC. This sequence encodes CASSQDAVRPYEQYF.